The clone carrying this T cell receptor beta chain was seen once. This sample is drawn from a study of T cells after somatic rescue of genetic block. TCRdb's copy holds only in-frame clones and misses some; the assay was immunoSEQ multiplex PCR. The data show around 67,000 clones, roughly 91% seen once. V shed 0 bases and J shed 4 bases, with 19 bases lying between them. The CDR3 has 19 residues. Germline CDR1 is MGHRA and CDR2 is YSYEKL. The TCR originated in a man aged 25-40 years. Input material: peripheral blood mononuclear cells (PBMCs). V gene TRBV4-1 combines with J gene TRBJ2-6; D might be TRBD1 or TRBD2, each matching 5 bases. The CDR3 sequence: CASSQDRSKGSSGANVLTF. CDR3 coding DNA: TGCGCCAGCAGCCAAGATCGGTCGAAGGGGAGCTCCGGGGCCAACGTCCTGACTTTC.